This TCR beta chain is drawn from a study of naive and memory T cell subsets (TCRdb year 2017). Regarding the study in general: The figure summarizing the skin biopsy and whole blood samples listed 10 or so blood donors, 7 tuberculin skin test biopsies and 3 saline control biopsies. Usually PCR2 was run as a SYBR Green qPCR and stopped at a set threshold, although low-input samples could use end-point PCR (around 6 cycles) instead.

The protocol used for the library was 5' RACE. For the blood and skin samples, reverse transcription of TCR RNA was done with SuperScript IV along with alpha and beta constant region primers. Four rounds of PCR, run with the SP2 primer together with nested alpha and beta constant region primers, were used to amplify the ligated cDNA. T4 RNA ligase 1 was used to ligate an oligonucleotide containing the Illumina SP2 primer and a UMI to the 3' end of the cDNA. The 12-nucleotide UMI consisted of two random hexamers with an eight-base spacer between the hexamers to prevent hairpin formation. From the second PCR onward, TCR alpha and beta chain libraries were processed separately, and dual indexing was applied for multiplexing. After pooling, the indexed libraries were analyzed by capillary electrophoresis and sequenced on either an Illumina MiSeq or NextSeq. PhiX DNA at about 5-8% was added to the libraries to raise base diversity and improve cluster recognition. The study's processing was this. Demultiplexor extracted UMIs from read 2, combined them with read 1 TCR sequence, and split reads by sample indices. Decombinator identified V and J genes and V-J junctions and gave each TCR a five-part identifier that included V and J deletions. Collapsinator used UMIs to correct sequencing errors and PCR amplification heterogeneity, producing a UMI-based abundance for each TCR. CDR3Translator turned identifiers into nucleotide sequence, translated the nucleotide sequence into amino acids, and pulled out CDR3 regions based on terminal motifs. Error-corrected counts of alpha and beta TCRs from blood and skin were compared after being normalized to the amount of input RNA. The public sequencing data were trimmed at Q25 with fastp and processed into clonotypes with MiXCR by TCRdb, which kept only in-frame beta chains. All rows with the same CDR3 protein become a single entry with the most common DNA and genes. It is TCRdb's table, rather than the study itself, that gives the V and J calls and clone size. The sample data list approximately 27,000 distinct CDR3 sequences, and roughly 23% of these were observed just once. The ten most abundant clones make up around 1.8% of the sample.

This clonotype is medium-sized (0.01 to 0.1%) in its sample. Its specific antigen is unknown. The input lacks base qualities; no much larger clone sits a single base away. For whole blood analysis, roughly 2.5 ml of peripheral blood was drawn from adult healthy volunteers into Tempus tubes, and RNA was extracted according to the manufacturer's instructions. The study reported a robust and sensitive protocol to amplify, sequence and analyze TCRs, based on 3' ligation of a UMI-containing oligonucleotide to TCR cDNA. Before reverse transcription, total RNA that had not been cell sorted was treated with RQ1 DNase, with a target input of roughly 1 to 1,100 ng. Libraries were prepared from skin biopsies and whole blood so that pipeline robustness could be tested in samples in which T cells form a minority population. On the study overall, not on this receptor specifically: The RNA-based method was acknowledged as potentially sensitive to TCR transcript changes with T cell activation and differentiation.

CDR1 and CDR2, per the germline V gene, are MNHNS and SASEGT. V has 6 bases trimmed and J has 5 bases trimmed; junction bases matching no gene number 8. The CDR3 runs 14 amino acids, cysteine and phenylalanine included. Here the CDR3 DNA is all that survives: 42 bases in frame from base 1. The receptor chain draws on TRBV6-1 and TRBJ1-1, with 8 middle bases fitting TRBD1. The clonotype originates from a female donor in good health. CDR3 protein: CASRMTGVGTEAFF. The sequenced DNA is TGTGCCAGCAGGATGACAGGGGTAGGGACTGAAGCTTTCTTT.